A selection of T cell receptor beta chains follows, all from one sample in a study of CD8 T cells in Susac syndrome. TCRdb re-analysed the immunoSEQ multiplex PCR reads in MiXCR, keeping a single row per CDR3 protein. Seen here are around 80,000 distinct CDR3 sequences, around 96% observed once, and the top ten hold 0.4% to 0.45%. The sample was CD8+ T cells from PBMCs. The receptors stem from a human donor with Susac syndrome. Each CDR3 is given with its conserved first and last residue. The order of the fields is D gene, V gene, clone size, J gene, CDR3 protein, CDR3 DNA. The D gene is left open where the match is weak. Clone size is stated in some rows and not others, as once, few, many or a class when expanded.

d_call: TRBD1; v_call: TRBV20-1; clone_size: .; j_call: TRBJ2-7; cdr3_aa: CSARDRQGAIYEQYF; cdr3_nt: TGCAGTGCTAGAGACAGACAGGGGGCGATCTACGAGCAGTACTTC
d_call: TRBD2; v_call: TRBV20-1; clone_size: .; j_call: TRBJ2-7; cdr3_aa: CSARDLAGVDEQYF; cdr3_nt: TGCAGTGCTAGAGATCTAGCGGGAGTCGACGAGCAGTACTTC
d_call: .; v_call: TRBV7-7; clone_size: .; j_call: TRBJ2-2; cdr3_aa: CASSFGVDPNTGELFF; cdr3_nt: TGTGCTAGCAGCTTTGGTGTGGACCCGAACACCGGGGAGCTGTTTTTT
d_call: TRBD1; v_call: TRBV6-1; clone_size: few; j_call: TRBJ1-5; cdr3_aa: CASSGLTGEPQHF; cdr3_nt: TGTGCCAGCAGTGGATTAACAGGGGAGCCCCAGCATTTT
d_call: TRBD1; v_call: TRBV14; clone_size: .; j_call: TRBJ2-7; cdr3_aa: CASSQRDRGREQYF; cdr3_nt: TGTGCCAGCAGCCAAAGGGACAGGGGGCGTGAGCAGTACTTC
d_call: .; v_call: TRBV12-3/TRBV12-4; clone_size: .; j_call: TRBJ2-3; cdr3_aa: CASSRLGGTDTQYF; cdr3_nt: TGTGCCAGCAGCCGGCTAGGGGGCACAGATACGCAGTATTTT
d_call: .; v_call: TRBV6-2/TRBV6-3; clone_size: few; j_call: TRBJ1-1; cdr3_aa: CASSWTRGTEAFF; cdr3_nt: TGTGCCAGCAGTTGGACAAGAGGAACTGAAGCTTTCTTT
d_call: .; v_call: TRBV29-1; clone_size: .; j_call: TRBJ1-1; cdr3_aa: CSVEEAADSGNTEAFF; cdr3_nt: TGCAGCGTTGAAGAGGCGGCAGACTCGGGGAACACTGAAGCTTTCTTT
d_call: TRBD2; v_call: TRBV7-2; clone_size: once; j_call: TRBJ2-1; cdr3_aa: CASSPRLAAYNEQFF; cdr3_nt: TGTGCCAGCAGCCCAAGACTAGCGGCATACAATGAGCAGTTCTTC
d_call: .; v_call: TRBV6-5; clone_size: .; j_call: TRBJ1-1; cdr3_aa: CASSTPDRLNTEAFF; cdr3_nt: TGTGCCAGCAGTACCCCAGACAGACTCAACACTGAAGCTTTCTTT
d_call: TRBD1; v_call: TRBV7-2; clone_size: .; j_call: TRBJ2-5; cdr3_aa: CASSSHLGTGGFGETQYF; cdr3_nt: TGTGCCAGCAGCTCGCACCTCGGGACAGGGGGTTTTGGTGAGACCCAGTACTTC